These 8 T cell receptor beta chains share one sample of origin, sequenced in a study of T cells in localized non-small cell lung cancer. The protocol was immunoSEQ multiplex PCR, while the TCRdb copy is restricted to in-frame clones and leaves out a portion. The sample holds under 75,000 clones, about nine tenths seen once. This specimen consisted of peripheral blood, obtained before any cancer treatment. Every receptor here comes from a male donor aged 60 or over with stage III squamous cell lung carcinoma.

V usage is TRBV5-1 and J usage is TRBJ2-2; 10 positions agree with TRBD2. The CDR3 sequence is 15 residues long. In germline, CDR1 is SGHRS, CDR2 YFSETQ. V trimming: 3 bases; J trimming: 5 bases; junction bases outside the gene matches: 4. The CDR3 bases are TGCGCCAGCAGCTCTACTAGCGGGGTTACCGGGGAGCTGTTTTTT. As protein: CASSSTSGVTGELFF.

This clone was detected once. The chain employs TRBV7-8 and TRBJ2-5; 8 bases fit TRBD2. Germline loops: CDR1 SGHVS, CDR2 FQNEAQ. V was clipped by 1 base and J by 4 bases; unmatched bases: 5. CDR3 length equals 15 residues. This CDR3 is CASSLVVSGGETQYF. CDR3 bases: TGTGCCAGCAGCTTAGTGGTCAGCGGGGGAGAGACCCAGTACTTC.

V usage is TRBV30 and J usage is TRBJ1-3; maybe TRBD1 (5 bases). V was trimmed by 0 bases and J by 4 bases, leaving 22 bases between them. The CDR3 covers 18 residues. CDR1 GTSNPN and CDR2 SVGIG come from the germline V gene (reference sequence). In nucleotides, the CDR3 is TGTGCCTGGAGTGTATCCCAATGGGTGGCAGGGTCCGGAAACACCATATATTTT. Translating gives CAWSVSQWVAGSGNTIYF.

This clone has more than one count but fewer than ten. The CDR3 DNA is TGCGCCAGCAGCCATACCCGAGCCGGGACAGGGGGCACTGAAGCTTTCTTT. It codes for CASSHTRAGTGGTEAFF. The chain recombines TRBV4-1 with TRBJ1-1; TRBD1 aligns across 11 bases. The CDR3 totals 17 residues. Trimming removed 3 bases from V and 4 bases from J; junction bases left unmatched: 10. Germline assignment: CDR1 MGHRA and CDR2 YSYEKL.

The chain carries TRBV7-8 and TRBJ2-4; the match to TRBD1 covers 8 bases. The trim removed 1 base at V and 0 bases at J, leaving 2 bases unmatched. Looked up from germline, CDR1 is SGHVS and CDR2 is FQNEAQ. The CDR3 contains 16 residues. The CDR3 sequence is CASSLGTGLAKNIQYF. The CDR3 DNA sequence: TGTGCCAGCAGCTTAGGGACAGGGCTAGCCAAAAACATTCAGTACTTC.

The chain carries TRBV18 and TRBJ2-5, with a weak D call TRBD2 (6 bases). Per germline, CDR1 KGHSH and CDR2 LQKENI. Trimming took 0 bases from V and 1 from J, leaving 9 bases between them. The CDR3 has 15 amino acids. The CDR3 spells CASSPPGGLQETQYF. CDR3 DNA: TGTGCCAGCTCACCACCGGGGGGACTCCAAGAGACCCAGTACTTC.

The CDR3 DNA sequence: TGCGCCAGCAGCCCCTTTCAGGGAAACACTGAAGCTTTCTTT. This sequence encodes CASSPFQGNTEAFF. This rearrangement joins TRBV5-1 to TRBJ1-1, with D perhaps matching TRBD1 (5 bases). The CDR3 covers 14 residues. Trimming removed 4 bases at V and 2 bases at J, with 12 bases between. The V gene's germline CDR1 is SGHRS and CDR2 YFSETQ.

This chain uses TRBV29-1 with TRBJ2-1; 9 bases match TRBD1. The CDR3 extends over 14 amino acids. CDR1 and CDR2 (germline): SQVTM, ANQGSEA. V lost 6 bases, J lost 6 bases, and 9 bases stayed unmatched. This CDR3 is CSVAGDRASNEQFF. In nucleotides, the CDR3 is TGCAGCGTAGCCGGGGACAGGGCTAGCAATGAGCAGTTCTTC.